The rows below give T cell receptor beta chains drawn from one sample of a study of T cell repertoires in cytomegalovirus infection. Antigens for these TCRs are unknown. MiXCR, run by TCRdb on the reads, gives a single entry per CDR3 protein. The sample contains about a million distinct CDR3 sequences, around 30% of which appear only once. Source: cultured CD8+ T cells from PBMCs, taken from culture after CMV antigen stimulation. These receptors originate from a human donor in good health (CMV status not recorded). Some clones in this sample may be carry-over from other donors' samples. The CDR3 runs from the conserved cysteine through the conserved F or W. D genes are given only for firm matches. Clone sizes are given selectively: once, few, many, or a class where the clone is expanded.

clone_size j_call d_call v_call cdr3_aa cdr3_nt
few TRBJ2-1 TRBD2 TRBV6-2/TRBV6-3 CASSYFAGVYNEQFF TGTGCCAGCAGTTACTTTGCGGGGGTGTACAATGAGCAGTTCTTC
NA TRBJ2-7 NA TRBV7-9 CASSHNKASYEQYF TGTGCCAGCAGCCATAATAAGGCCTCCTACGAGCAGTACTTC
many TRBJ2-3 NA TRBV5-6 CASSKSTDTQYF TGTGCCAGCAGCAAGTCCACAGATACGCAGTATTTT
NA TRBJ1-1 NA TRBV6-5 CASSYGSYLEAFF TGTGCCAGCAGTTACGGCAGTTACCTTGAAGCTTTCTTT
few TRBJ2-5 TRBD1 TRBV9 CASSVRDRGIWETQYF TGTGCCAGCAGCGTCCGGGACAGGGGGATTTGGGAGACCCAGTACTTC
NA TRBJ2-2 TRBD2 TRBV11-2 CASSLVVSSGGTGELFF TGTGCCAGCAGCTTAGTTGTGTCTAGCGGGGGAACCGGGGAGCTGTTTTTT
NA TRBJ2-2 NA TRBV14 CASSQFPVANTGELFF TGTGCCAGCAGCCAATTTCCAGTCGCGAACACCGGGGAGCTGTTTTTT
NA TRBJ1-3 TRBD1 TRBV4-1 CASSQDRDRVFSGNTIYF TGCGCCAGCAGCCAAGATCGGGACAGAGTCTTCTCTGGAAACACCATATATTTT
NA TRBJ2-2 TRBD1 TRBV29-1 CSGPTVNWTGNTGELFF TGCAGCGGTCCTACGGTGAATTGGACAGGGAACACCGGGGAGCTGTTTTTT
NA TRBJ2-3 TRBD2 TRBV7-9 CASSYTSGGLDTQYF TGTGCCAGCAGCTACACTAGCGGGGGGCTAGATACGCAGTATTTT
many TRBJ2-3 NA TRBV27 CASSFMQGGADTQYF TGTGCCAGCAGTTTTATGCAGGGCGGCGCAGATACGCAGTATTTT
few TRBJ1-2 NA TRBV6-5 CASSSLGADGYTF TGTGCCAGCAGTTCGTTAGGGGCGGATGGCTACACCTTC
few TRBJ2-7 TRBD2 TRBV6-5 CASSYSLAGGISYEQYF TGTGCCAGCAGTTACTCTCTAGCGGGGGGGATATCCTACGAGCAGTACTTC
NA TRBJ1-1 TRBD1 TRBV6-5 CASRETGLANTEAFF TGTGCCAGCCGGGAGACAGGGCTGGCGAACACTGAAGCTTTCTTT
NA TRBJ2-2 TRBD2 TRBV7-3 CASSLRVASGGRTGELFF TGTGCCAGCAGCTTAAGGGTTGCTAGCGGGGGACGGACCGGGGAGCTGTTTTTT
few TRBJ1-1 NA TRBV27 CASSILGSQNTEAFF TGTGCCAGCAGTATCCTAGGAAGTCAGAACACTGAAGCTTTCTTT
NA TRBJ1-4 TRBD1 TRBV19 CASMTGRNEKLFF TGTGCCAGTATGACAGGGCGTAATGAAAAACTGTTTTTT
NA TRBJ2-7 TRBD2 TRBV2 CASSRLAGGTYEQYF TGTGCCAGCAGCCGACTAGCGGGGGGTACCTACGAGCAGTACTTC
NA TRBJ2-5 TRBD2 TRBV5-5 CASSLAVGLAGLETQYF TGTGCCAGCAGCTTGGCCGTGGGGCTAGCGGGGTTAGAGACCCAGTACTTC
few TRBJ2-5 TRBD1 TRBV6-6 CASTLPTGGEETQYF TGTGCCAGCACCCTTCCCACAGGGGGTGAAGAGACCCAGTACTTC
once TRBJ1-2 NA TRBV12-3/TRBV12-4 CTSSLGIYGYTF TGTACCAGCAGTTTAGGGATCTATGGCTACACCTTC
NA TRBJ2-1 TRBD2 TRBV2 CASSTGTSGTFRIYEQFF TGTGCCAGCTCGACAGGGACTAGCGGGACCTTCAGGATCTATGAGCAGTTCTTC
few TRBJ1-3 NA TRBV7-6 CASSPIRVGNTIYF TGTGCCAGCAGCCCCATCCGGGTTGGAAACACCATATATTTT
many TRBJ1-1 NA TRBV7-2 CASSLGRAAEAFF TGTGCCAGCAGCTTGGGAAGGGCCGCTGAAGCTTTCTTT
NA TRBJ1-1 NA TRBV6-6 CASSLTRAHTEAFF TGTGCCAGCAGTTTAACTCGGGCCCACACTGAAGCTTTCTTT
few TRBJ2-3 TRBD2 TRBV12-3/TRBV12-4 CASPPSGAGVVDTQYF TGTGCCAGCCCGCCCAGTGGAGCGGGGGTGGTAGATACGCAGTATTTT
NA TRBJ2-1 TRBD1 TRBV5-4 CASSFGTGYSEQFF TGTGCCAGCAGCTTCGGGACAGGGTATTCTGAGCAGTTCTTC
NA TRBJ2-1 NA TRBV7-6 CASSLGSGPNNEQFF TGTGCTAGCAGCTTAGGATCGGGGCCCAACAATGAGCAGTTCTTC
NA TRBJ1-1 TRBD1 TRBV7-9 CASSFQGETEAFF TGTGCCAGCAGCTTTCAGGGGGAAACTGAAGCTTTCTTT